This TCR beta chain was sequenced for a study of cytomegalovirus exposure and HLA in healthy donors. About the research overall: The 100 to 150 validation repertoires were reported in a later analysis to have been generated on the same platform as the approximately 700 first-cohort repertoires. Study conclusions and caveats: Many donors carried some public TCRs, although rarity characterized most TCR sequences. The authors listed around 150 TCR beta chains as cytomegalovirus-associated.

The assay was immunoSEQ multiplex PCR, and TCRdb's table has in-frame clones only and misses some. This sample has 97,000 or so clones, with approximately 94% found just once. About this clone: Its specificity is unknown.

V lost 4 bases to trimming and J lost 3 bases, with 10 bases between them. The CDR3 totals 14 residues. From germline, CDR1 is SGDLS and CDR2 YYNGEE. The V and J genes are TRBV9 and TRBJ1-4; weak D call: TRBD1 (6 bases). The sequenced material came from PBMCs. The receptor's source is a woman aged 18-29 years in good health and CMV-seronegative. The CDR3 DNA sequence: TGTGCCAGCAGCCTCGGACAGCCTAATGAAAAACTGTTTTTT. As protein: CASSLGQPNEKLFF.